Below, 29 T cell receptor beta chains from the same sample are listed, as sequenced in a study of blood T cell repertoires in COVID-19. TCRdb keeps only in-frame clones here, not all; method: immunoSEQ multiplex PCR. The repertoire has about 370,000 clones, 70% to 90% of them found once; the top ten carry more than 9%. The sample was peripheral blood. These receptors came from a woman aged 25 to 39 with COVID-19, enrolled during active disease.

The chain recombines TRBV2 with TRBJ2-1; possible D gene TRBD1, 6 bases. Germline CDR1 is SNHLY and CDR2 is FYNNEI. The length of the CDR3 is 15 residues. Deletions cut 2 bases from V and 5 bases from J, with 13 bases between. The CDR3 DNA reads TGTGCCAGCAGTGAACTGGGGGCAAGGAACAATGAGCAGTTCTTC. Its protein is CASSELGARNNEQFF. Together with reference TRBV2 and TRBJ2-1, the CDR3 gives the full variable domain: EPEVTQTPSHQVTQMGQEVILRCVPISNHLYFYWYRQILGQKVEFLVSFYNNEISEKSEIFDDQFSVERPDGSNFTLKIRSTKLEDSAMYFCASSELGARNNEQFFGPGTRLTVL.

The CDR3 DNA follows: TGTGCCAGCAGTTACGCCGGGACAGGGGGTGAAAAACTGTTTTTT. Translated: CASSYAGTGGEKLFF. The chain joins TRBV6-6 to TRBJ1-4, with 11 bases identical to TRBD1. The V gene's germline CDR1 is MNHNY and CDR2 SVGAGI (reference sequence). The J segment lost 7 bases and the V segment lost 2 bases, leaving 3 bases of the junction unmatched. This CDR3 spans 15 amino acids.

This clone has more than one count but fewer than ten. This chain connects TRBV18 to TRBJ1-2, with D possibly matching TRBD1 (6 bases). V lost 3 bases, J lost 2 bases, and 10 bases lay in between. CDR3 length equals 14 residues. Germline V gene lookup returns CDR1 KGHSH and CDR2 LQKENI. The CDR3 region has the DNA TGTGCCAGCTCACCCCGGGACACCAACTATGGCTACACCTTC. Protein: CASSPRDTNYGYTF. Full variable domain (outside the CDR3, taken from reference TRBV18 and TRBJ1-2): NAGVMQNPRHLVRRRGQEARLRCSPMKGHSHVYWYRQLPEEGLKFMVYLQKENIIDESGMPKERFSAEFPKEGPSILRIQQVVRGDSAAYFCASSPRDTNYGYTFGSGTRLTVV.

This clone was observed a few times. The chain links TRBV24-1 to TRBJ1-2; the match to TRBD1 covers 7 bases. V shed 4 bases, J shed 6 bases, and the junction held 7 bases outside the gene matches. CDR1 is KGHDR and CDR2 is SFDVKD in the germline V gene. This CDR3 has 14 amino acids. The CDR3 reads CATSDPGQTDGYTF. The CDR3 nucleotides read TGTGCCACCAGTGACCCGGGACAGACAGATGGCTACACCTTC.

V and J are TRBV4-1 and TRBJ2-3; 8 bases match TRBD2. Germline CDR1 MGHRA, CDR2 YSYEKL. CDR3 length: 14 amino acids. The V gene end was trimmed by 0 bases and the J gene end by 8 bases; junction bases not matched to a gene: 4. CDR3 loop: CASSQDATSGTQYF. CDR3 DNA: TGCGCCAGCAGCCAAGATGCTACTAGCGGTACGCAGTATTTT.

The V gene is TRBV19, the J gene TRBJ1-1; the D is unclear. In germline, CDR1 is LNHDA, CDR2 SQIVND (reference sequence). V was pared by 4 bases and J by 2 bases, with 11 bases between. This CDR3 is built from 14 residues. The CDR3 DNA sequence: TGTGCCAGTAGTACAACGACAAGCAACACTGAAGCTTTCTTT. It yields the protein CASSTTTSNTEAFF.

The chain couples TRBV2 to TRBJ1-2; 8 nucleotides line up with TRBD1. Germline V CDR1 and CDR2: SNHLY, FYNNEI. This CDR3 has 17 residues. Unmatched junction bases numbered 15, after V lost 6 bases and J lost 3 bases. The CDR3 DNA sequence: TGTGCCAGCAGCCCCATTCAGGGGGCCCACAATTACTATGGCTACACCTTC. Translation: CASSPIQGAHNYYGYTF. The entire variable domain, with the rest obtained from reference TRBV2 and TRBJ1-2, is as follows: EPEVTQTPSHQVTQMGQEVILRCVPISNHLYFYWYRQILGQKVEFLVSFYNNEISEKSEIFDDQFSVERPDGSNFTLKIRSTKLEDSAMYFCASSPIQGAHNYYGYTFGSGTRLTVV.

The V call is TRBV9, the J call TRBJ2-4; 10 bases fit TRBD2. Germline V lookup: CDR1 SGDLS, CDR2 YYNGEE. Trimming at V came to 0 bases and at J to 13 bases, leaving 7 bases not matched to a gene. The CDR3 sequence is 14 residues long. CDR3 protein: CASSVGPGLAEQYF. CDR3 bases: TGTGCCAGCAGCGTAGGGCCTGGACTAGCGGAACAGTACTTC.

CDR3 residues: CASSLTPLSGGISYNEQFF. The CDR3 DNA reads as TGCGCCAGCAGCTTGACCCCCCTCTCAGGGGGCATATCCTACAATGAGCAGTTCTTC. The V call is TRBV5-1, the J call TRBJ2-1; TRBD1 matches 8 bases. This CDR3 is 19 amino acids long. Germline CDR1 is SGHRS and CDR2 is YFSETQ. V lost 1 base, J lost 1 base, and 13 bases stayed unmatched.

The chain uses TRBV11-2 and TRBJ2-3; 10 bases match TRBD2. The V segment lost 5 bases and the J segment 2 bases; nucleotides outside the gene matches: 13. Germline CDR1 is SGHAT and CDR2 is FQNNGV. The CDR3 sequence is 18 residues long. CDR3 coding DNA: TGTGCCAGCAGCAAACGCTTCGGACTAGCGGAGATCACAGATACGCAGTATTTT. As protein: CASSKRFGLAEITDTQYF.

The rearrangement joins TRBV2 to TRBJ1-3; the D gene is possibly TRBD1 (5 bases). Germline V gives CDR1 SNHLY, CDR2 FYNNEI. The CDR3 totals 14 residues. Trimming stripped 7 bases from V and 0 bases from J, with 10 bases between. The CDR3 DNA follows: TGTGCCAGCACCCGGGGGTCCTCTGGAAACACCATATATTTT. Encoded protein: CASTRGSSGNTIYF.

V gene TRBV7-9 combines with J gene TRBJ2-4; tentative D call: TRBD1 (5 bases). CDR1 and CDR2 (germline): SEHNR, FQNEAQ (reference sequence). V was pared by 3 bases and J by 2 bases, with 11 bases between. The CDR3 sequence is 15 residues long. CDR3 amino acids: CASSLFRVSKNIQYF. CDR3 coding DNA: TGTGCCAGCAGCTTGTTCAGGGTCTCCAAAAACATTCAGTACTTC.

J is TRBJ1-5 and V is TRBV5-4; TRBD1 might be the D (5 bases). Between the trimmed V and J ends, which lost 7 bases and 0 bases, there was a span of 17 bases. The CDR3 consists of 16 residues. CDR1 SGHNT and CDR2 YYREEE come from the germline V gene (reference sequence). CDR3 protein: CASQDISPNSNQPQHF. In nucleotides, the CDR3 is TGTGCCAGCCAGGACATCTCTCCTAATAGCAATCAGCCCCAGCATTTT.

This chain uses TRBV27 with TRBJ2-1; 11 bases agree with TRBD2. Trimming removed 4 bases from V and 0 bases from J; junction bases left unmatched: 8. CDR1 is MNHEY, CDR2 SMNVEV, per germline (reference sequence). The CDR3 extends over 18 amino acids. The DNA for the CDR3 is TGTGCCAGCAGTTCTATCGGGACTAGCGGAAGCTCCTACAATGAGCAGTTCTTC. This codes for CASSSIGTSGSSYNEQFF.

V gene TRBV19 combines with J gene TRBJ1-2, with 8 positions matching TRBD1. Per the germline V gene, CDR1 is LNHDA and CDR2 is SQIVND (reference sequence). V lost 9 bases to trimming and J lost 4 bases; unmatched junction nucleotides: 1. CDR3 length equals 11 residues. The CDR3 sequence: CASTGGYGYTF. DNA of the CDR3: TGTGCCAGCACAGGGGGCTATGGCTACACCTTC.

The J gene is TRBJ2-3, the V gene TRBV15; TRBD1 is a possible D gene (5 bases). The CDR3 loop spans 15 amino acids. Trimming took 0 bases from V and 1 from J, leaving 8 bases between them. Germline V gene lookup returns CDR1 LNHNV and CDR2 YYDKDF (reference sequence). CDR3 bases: TGTGCCACCAGCAGAGAACCCAGGGGCACAGATACGCAGTATTTT. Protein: CATSREPRGTDTQYF.

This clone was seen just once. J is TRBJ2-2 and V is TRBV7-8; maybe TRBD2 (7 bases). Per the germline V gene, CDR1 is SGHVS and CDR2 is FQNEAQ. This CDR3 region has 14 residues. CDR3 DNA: TGTGCTGGGGCTCGGGGGGCTTGGGCCGGGGAGCTGTTTTTT. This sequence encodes CAGARGAWAGELFF.

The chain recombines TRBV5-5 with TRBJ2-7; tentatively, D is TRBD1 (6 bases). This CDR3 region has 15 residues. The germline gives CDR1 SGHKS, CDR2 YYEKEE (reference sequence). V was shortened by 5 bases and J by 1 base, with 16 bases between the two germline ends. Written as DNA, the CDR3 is TGTGCCAGCAGTTCCCACGGGACACCTTCCTACGAGCAGTACTTC. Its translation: CASSSHGTPSYEQYF. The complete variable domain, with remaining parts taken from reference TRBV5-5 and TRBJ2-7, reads DAGVTQSPTHLIKTRGQQVTLRCSPISGHKSVSWYQQVLGQGPQFIFQYYEKEERGRGNFPDRFSARQFPNYSSELNVNALLLGDSALYLCASSSHGTPSYEQYFGPGTRLTVT.

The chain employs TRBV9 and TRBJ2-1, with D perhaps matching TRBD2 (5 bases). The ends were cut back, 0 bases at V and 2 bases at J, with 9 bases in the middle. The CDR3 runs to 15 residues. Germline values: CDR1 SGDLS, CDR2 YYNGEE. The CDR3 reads CASSVGRVPYNEQFF. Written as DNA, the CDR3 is TGTGCCAGCAGCGTAGGGCGGGTACCCTACAATGAGCAGTTCTTC. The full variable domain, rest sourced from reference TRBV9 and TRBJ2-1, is DSGVTQTPKHLITATGQRVTLRCSPRSGDLSVYWYQQSLDQGLQFLIQYYNGEERAKGNILERFSAQQFPDLHSELNLSSLELGDSALYFCASSVGRVPYNEQFFGPGTRLTVL.

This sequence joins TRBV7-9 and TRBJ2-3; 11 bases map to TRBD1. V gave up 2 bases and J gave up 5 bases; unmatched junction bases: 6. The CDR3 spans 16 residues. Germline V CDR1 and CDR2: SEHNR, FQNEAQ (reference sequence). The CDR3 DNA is TGTGCCAGCAGCTTACCAACCGGGACAGGGGGAGATACGCAGTATTTT. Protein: CASSLPTGTGGDTQYF.

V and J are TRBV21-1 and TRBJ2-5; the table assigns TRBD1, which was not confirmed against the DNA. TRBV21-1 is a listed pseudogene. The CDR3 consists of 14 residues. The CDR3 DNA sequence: TGTGCCAGCAGCGGGCGCAGGGGCAAAGAGACCCAGTACTTC. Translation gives CASSGRRGKETQYF.

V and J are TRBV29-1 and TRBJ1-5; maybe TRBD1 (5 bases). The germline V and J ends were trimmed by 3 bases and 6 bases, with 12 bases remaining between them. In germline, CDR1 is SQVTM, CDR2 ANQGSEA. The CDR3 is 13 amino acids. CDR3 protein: CSVESGLSQPQHF. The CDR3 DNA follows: TGCAGCGTTGAGTCAGGGCTTAGTCAGCCCCAGCATTTT.

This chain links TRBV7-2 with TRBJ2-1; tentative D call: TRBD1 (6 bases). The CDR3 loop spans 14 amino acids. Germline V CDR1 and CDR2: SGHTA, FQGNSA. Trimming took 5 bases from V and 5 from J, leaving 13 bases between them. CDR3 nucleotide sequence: TGTGCCAGCAGCCCCAGGGCAGGGGACAATGAGCAGTTCTTC. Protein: CASSPRAGDNEQFF.

CDR3 sequence: CASSLSVDRFGEAFF. CDR3 coding DNA: TGCGCCAGCAGCCTTTCCGTGGACAGGTTCGGGGAAGCTTTCTTT. The V and J genes are TRBV4-3 and TRBJ1-1; 7 nucleotides match TRBD1. Trimming removed 4 bases from V and 8 bases from J; junction bases left unmatched: 13. The germline CDR1 and CDR2 sequences are LGHNA and YSLEER. The CDR3 is 15 residues long.

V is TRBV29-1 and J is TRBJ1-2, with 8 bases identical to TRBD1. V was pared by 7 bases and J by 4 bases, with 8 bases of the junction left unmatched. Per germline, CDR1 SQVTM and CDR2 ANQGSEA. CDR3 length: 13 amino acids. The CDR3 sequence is CSARTGPTYGYTF. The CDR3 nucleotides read TGCAGCGCGAGGACAGGGCCGACCTATGGCTACACCTTC.

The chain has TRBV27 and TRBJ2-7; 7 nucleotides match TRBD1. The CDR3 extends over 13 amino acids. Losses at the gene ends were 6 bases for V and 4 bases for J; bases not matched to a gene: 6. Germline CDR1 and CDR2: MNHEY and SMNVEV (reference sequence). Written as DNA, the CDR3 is TGTGCCAGCAGCCCGGGACAGCTTTACGAGCAGTACTTC. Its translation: CASSPGQLYEQYF.

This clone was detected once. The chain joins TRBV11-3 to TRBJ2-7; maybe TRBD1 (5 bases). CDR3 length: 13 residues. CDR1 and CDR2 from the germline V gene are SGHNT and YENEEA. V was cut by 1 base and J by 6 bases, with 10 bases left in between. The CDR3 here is CASSLGPRGEQYF. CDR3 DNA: TGTGCCAGCAGCTTAGGGCCAAGGGGCGAGCAGTACTTC. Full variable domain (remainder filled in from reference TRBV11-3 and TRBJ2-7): EAGVVQSPRYKIIEKKQPVAFWCNPISGHNTLYWYLQNLGQGPELLIRYENEEAVDDSQLPKDRFSAERLKGVDSTLKIQPAELGDSAVYLCASSLGPRGEQYFGPGTRLTVT.

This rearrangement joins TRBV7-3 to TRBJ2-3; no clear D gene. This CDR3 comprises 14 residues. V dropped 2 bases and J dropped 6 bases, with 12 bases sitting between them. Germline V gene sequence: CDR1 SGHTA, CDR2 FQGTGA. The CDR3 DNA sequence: TGTGCCAGCAGCTTACTGTCGGCAGGCGATACGCAGTATTTT. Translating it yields CASSLLSAGDTQYF.

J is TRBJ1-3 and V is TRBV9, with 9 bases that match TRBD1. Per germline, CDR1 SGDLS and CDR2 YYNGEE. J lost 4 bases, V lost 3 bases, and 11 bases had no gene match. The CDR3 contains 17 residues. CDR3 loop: CASSADTGGYSGNTIYF. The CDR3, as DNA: TGTGCCAGCAGCGCTGATACAGGGGGCTATTCAGGAAACACCATATATTTT.